What follows describes a single TCR beta chain. Antigen unknown. Combining a sample-barcoded 5' primer with a J-beta primer mix, a second PCR ran for roughly 6 to 12 cycles. Through a template-switch adaptor with 12 random nucleotides, each cDNA molecule received a tag. MiXCR was run by TCRdb on the 5' RACE reads, yielding one entry per CDR3 protein. Among about 650,000 distinct CDR3 sequences listed, more than 45% were seen once. These data are taken from a study of blood T cells in healthy people across ages. The study's findings and limits: Total diversity from one million sequenced T cells was likely underestimated.

Donation came from healthy Caucasian individuals in Russia who were aged 6 to 90. Each donor had around 9.2 milliliters of peripheral blood drawn. The receptor comes from a woman at least 80 years old in good health. The specimen was blood.

CDR3 protein: CASSVVGGLIYNEQYF. CDR3 nucleotides: TGTGCCAGCAGTGTAGTAGGGGGTCTTATCTACAATGAGCAGTACTTC. This chain links TRBV6-2 or TRBV6-3 with TRBJ2-1; perhaps TRBD1 as D (6 bases). The better agreement between TRBJ2-7 and the DNA end casts doubt on the J call. Per germline, CDR1 MNHEY and CDR2 SVGEGT. The CDR3 length is 16 residues.